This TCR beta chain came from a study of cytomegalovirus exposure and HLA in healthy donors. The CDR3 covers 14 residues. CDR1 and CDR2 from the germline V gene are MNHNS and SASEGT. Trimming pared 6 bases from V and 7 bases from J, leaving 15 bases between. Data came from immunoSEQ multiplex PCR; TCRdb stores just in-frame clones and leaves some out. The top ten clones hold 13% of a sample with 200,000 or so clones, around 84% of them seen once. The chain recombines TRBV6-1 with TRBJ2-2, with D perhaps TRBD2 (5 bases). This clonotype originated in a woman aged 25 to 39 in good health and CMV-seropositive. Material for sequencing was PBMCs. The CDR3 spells CASRIIAMGGELFF. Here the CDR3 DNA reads TGTGCCAGCAGGATTATAGCGATGGGCGGGGAGCTGTTTTTT.